This T cell receptor beta chain comes out of a study of cytomegalovirus exposure and HLA in healthy donors listed by TCRdb under 2017. General notes on the study: An earlier analysis of 587 of the donors reported approximately 290 Gb of sequence data and around 120 million unique TCR beta sequences from roughly 180 million T cells. A later analysis re-analyzed previously published TCR beta repertoires from roughly 600 donors and added high-resolution HLA genotyping to study TCR occurrence patterns. The aim of the study was to test whether cataloging public T cell receptors could identify signatures of past pathogen exposure. Both class I and class II loci were covered by HLA typing, at four-digit resolution. Roughly 5 DR-DQ haplotypes were handled as single units for association and clustering because linkage in the cohort was strong. Donor age, sex, ethnicity and CMV serostatus were compiled alongside the repertoire data. Around 300 gigabases of sequencing data and approximately 80 million unique TCR sequences were included in an early release covering roughly 600 HLA-typed donors. Typing coverage varied by locus: roughly 629-640 donors for A, B, C, DRB1 and DQB1; more than 500 for DQA1; 600 to 610 for DPA1; around 490 for DPB1. Among 398 genotyped donors of the cohort, an average of around 250,000 unique TCR beta nucleotide sequences was sequenced per donor, of which about 18% were non-productive. A later genetic analysis used genome-wide SNP genotypes for about three fifths of the 666 donors, treating that subset as a discovery cohort. In addition to the first cohort of hundreds of subjects, a separate validation cohort of 130 or so different subjects was used. The genetic ancestry cluster associated with self-reported Caucasian donors included 81% of the 300 to 450 genotyped donors. All discovery cohort repertoires had been generated using a single sequencing platform. Rather than drawing on any new phenotypic data, the later analysis identified candidate immune exposures from TCR beta sequences and the way those sequences occurred across donors. To predict cytomegalovirus infection status, the study brought together high-throughput TCR immunosequencing, statistical association of individual TCRs with disease status, and machine learning. Using immunosequencing, the study profiled T cell repertoires from roughly 650 subjects and related those repertoires to cytomegalovirus serostatus. In an earlier analysis of 587 of the donors, high-throughput TCR beta sequencing was used to judge whether each TCR beta V gene segment behaved as functional or pseudogenic.

Concerning this clone itself: The specificity of this receptor is unknown. Base qualities are not provided; no much larger clone lies one nucleotide away.

Study-wide conclusions, independent of this receptor: Specific HLA alleles were associated with some 15,000 TCR beta sequences at a false discovery rate of 0.05 in a later analysis. While some public TCRs were present in many individuals, most TCR sequences turned up only very rarely across donors. An association between a missense DCLRE1C variant and V-gene and J-gene trimming of TCR beta chains was found in a later genetic analysis and replicated in an independent cohort. Cytomegalovirus status was reported to be diagnosed by the classifier with high specificity and sensitivity in both the original and validation cohorts. Because counts were too low, 15 to 20 rarely observed V segments, including chromosome 9 orphons, were left out of the earlier analysis of 587 of the donors. A group of highly shared sequence variants was considered likely to be a technical artifact of the sequencing pipeline. When HLA alleles, especially DR and DQ, strongly co-occurred, attributing TCR associations to individual alleles was difficult. The 87-base-pair reads could not distinguish some IMGT-functional V segments, including TRBV6-2 and TRBV6-3, so those segments were excluded. Linkage disequilibrium might explain the correlated functional status among segregating V segments, but an unknown experimental factor could not be ruled out. In a later genetic analysis, fewer N-insertions in productive TCRs were reported among donors in an Asian-associated ancestry cluster than the approximately 670-donor mean. According to a later analysis, TCR association rates differed among HLA loci, with DRB1 alleles showing the most associated TCRs and HLA-C alleles showing the fewest. Broadly in line with IMGT annotations, most TCR beta V segments showed up in productive rearrangements about 87% or about 30% of the time in an earlier analysis of approximately 640 of the donors. A further reported finding was that TCR beta sequences accurately predicted the HLA-A and HLA-B alleles for most subjects in the first cohort. Three of the identified cytomegalovirus-associated TCR beta chains were confirmed in vitro to be specific for cytomegalovirus antigens. Most CMV-associated TCR beta chains appeared to be HLA-restricted in a later analysis, and the HLA associations seemed to be driven largely by CMV exposure. The authors suggested that the approach could potentially be generalized to other disease states and immunological phenotypes. For the cohort, immune exposure information was limited to CMV serostatus. A later analysis found that HLA-associated TCR beta chains were more clonally expanded and had lower generation probabilities than equally common non-associated chains. The study gave a list of some 150 TCR beta chains associated with cytomegalovirus. This cohort had only TCR beta chains sequenced, and the lack of alpha or paired-chain data limited which features could be detected. Presence/absence analyses assumed roughly uniform sequencing depth across donors, an assumption that may not hold. According to a later analysis, parvovirus B19, influenza, CMV and Epstein-Barr virus appeared linked to several top co-occurrence clusters. Because HLA typing was unavailable for some donors at each locus, only the typed subset was used in association tests.

V loses 2 bases of germline sequence and J loses 8 bases, and the interval between the two ends is 9 bases. CDR1 and CDR2, looked up from the germline V gene, are SGHVS and FQNEAQ. From its cysteine to its phenylalanine, the CDR3 spans 12 amino acids. Kept here is only the CDR3 DNA, which spans 36 bases and is read in frame from base 1. The cohort comprised 670 or so healthy bone marrow donors. At the time of sampling, every cohort member was nominally healthy, though immune exposures that went unrecorded were likely present. The donor tested CMV seropositive and was one of the 289 seropositive cohort members. Every donor gave a peripheral blood sample, and the peripheral blood mononuclear cells from that sample were used for TCR beta sequencing. Genomic DNA extraction from the blood cell samples was performed with the Qiagen DNeasy Blood Extraction Kit. Library generation was performed with the immunoSEQ multiplex PCR assay. A mixture of 60 forward primers for TCR Vbeta segments and 13 reverse primers for TCR Jbeta segments was used in the multiplex PCR. The CDR3 region of rearranged TCR beta genes was amplified from genomic DNA by a multiplex PCR assay. Amplified TCR beta libraries were sequenced as 87-base-pair reads on the Illumina HiSeq System. The source study handled its data this way. In a later analysis, roughly 80 million unique TCR beta chains were counted across the 690 or so repertoires, and some 10 million of these chains were shared by at least two donors. Raw reads were error-corrected and collapsed into unique sequences by a nearest-neighbor algorithm in which closely related sequences were merged to remove PCR and sequencing errors. Alignment of CDR3 sequences to IMGT reference sequences was used to assign V, D and J gene segments. For a sequence to be retained, a match of at least six nucleotides was required to both a V gene segment and a J gene segment. Rearrangements were classified as productive when the CDR3 lacked stop codons and remained in frame with V and J, and all other rearrangements were classified as non-productive. Following IMGT convention, CDR3 was defined as the stretch from the second conserved V-encoded cysteine up to the conserved J-encoded phenylalanine. Sequences without an unambiguous match to a single V gene segment were excluded from the earlier analysis of 450 to 750 of the donors. An earlier analysis of about 590 of the donors classified V segments as functional when productive rearrangements were above 56.7% and as segregating when the standard deviation between donors was above 5%. A statistical classification framework was developed to diagnose cytomegalovirus status using the catalog of TCR beta chain sequences. In a later analysis, TCR nucleotide sequences were compared against IMGT/GENE-DB human TR gene sequences so that V and J genes could be assigned. The TCRdist pipeline was used in a later analysis to assign CDR3 sequences and most-parsimonious VDJ recombination scenarios. In a later analysis, each TCR beta chain was defined by its CDR3 amino acid sequence together with its V-gene family, and reads without a unique V-gene family were excluded. A later analysis removed 600 or so highly shared, low-generation-probability nucleotide sequences to deal with suspected cross-contamination and a sequencing artifact. A later analysis calculated a clonal expansion index for each public chain from normalized within-repertoire ranks of inferred template counts. In a later analysis, generation probabilities were computed with a VDJ recombination model fitted to out-of-frame rearrangements, and the resulting probabilities were checked against IGoR. In a later analysis, TCR-TCR, TCR-HLA and TCR-CMV co-occurrence was scored with hypergeometric tests, and a repertoire-size bias correction was applied to TCR pairs. In a later analysis, false discovery rates were estimated by permuting HLA or CMV assignments 20 times. In a later analysis, co-occurring TCRs were grouped using DBSCAN, with TCRdist sequence similarity added in when clustering inside HLA-allele-positive subsets. For co-occurrence clustering, repertoires with fewer than 30,000 or more than 120,000 public chains were excluded, along with five repertoires with anomalous nucleotide sharing. In its TCRdb copy, this immuneACCESS table keeps in-frame sequences only and misses some clones. Where compared with another copy, unresolved V genes explain less than half of these, and the others have no known cause. V and J calls plus clone size are reproduced from that table; the DNA served to infer D and trimming. Present in this sample are roughly 160,000 clones, 60% to 80% of which were seen just once. Roughly 2.1% of the sample is held by the ten biggest clonotypes.

The sequence is built from TRBV7-8 and TRBJ1-2, with the D gene not confidently named. The TCR originated in a man in his fifties or sixties in good health and CMV-seropositive. The source material was PBMCs. The base sequence is TGTGCCAGCAGCTTATCCGGGTCGGGCTACACCTTC. Translated, it gives CASSLSGSGYTF.